These 30 T cell receptor beta chains originate from one sample sequenced in a study of CD4 and CD8 cells across lung adenocarcinoma regions. In TCRdb, the PCR reads were re-called with MiXCR into one record per CDR3 protein. The data hold under 9,500 distinct CDR3 sequences, with around half observed a single time. The sequenced sample consisted of CD8+ T cells from the margin of a lung tumor. The receptors shown here come from a female donor with lung adenocarcinoma. The CD4 and CD8 labels of this study may be unreliable.

In the case of this clonotype: One end of the junction is discordant with germline, which a read error may explain. The CDR3 DNA reads TGTGCCAGCGGTCTCCCAGGCGGTGACCAAGAGACTCAGTACTTC. Translated, it gives CASGLPGGDQETQYF. The rearrangement joins TRBV6-1 to TRBJ2-5, with D uncertain. The CDR3 extends over 15 amino acids. Per germline, CDR1 MNHNS and CDR2 SASEGT.

The sample holds a few counts of this clonotype. The rearrangement links TRBV7-2 to TRBJ2-1, with D unresolved. In germline, CDR1 is SGHTA, CDR2 FQGNSA. V dropped 5 bases and J dropped 2 bases, with 13 bases sitting between them. The CDR3 extends over 15 amino acids. The DNA for the CDR3 is TGTGCCAGCAGCCGCGGTCTAAGTCCCTACAATGAGCAGTTCTTC. This translates into CASSRGLSPYNEQFF. The entire variable domain, with the rest obtained from reference TRBV7-2 and TRBJ2-1, is as follows: GAGVSQSPSNKVTEKGKDVELRCDPISGHTALYWYRQSLGQGLEFLIYFQGNSAPDKSGLPSDRFSAERTGGSVSTLTIQRTQQEDSAVYLCASSRGLSPYNEQFFGPGTRLTVL.

The rearrangement joins TRBV12-3 or TRBV12-4 to TRBJ2-1, with D unresolved. V lost 3 bases and J lost 5, with 14 bases in between. The CDR3 covers 15 residues. The CDR3 bases are TGTGCCAGCAGTTTTGGATTATCGGATAACAATGAGCAGTTCTTC. Encoded protein: CASSFGLSDNNEQFF.

V usage is TRBV27 and J usage is TRBJ2-3, with no clear D. The CDR3 has 13 amino acids. V was shortened by 8 bases and J by 4 bases, with 13 bases between the two germline ends. Germline lookup yields CDR1 MNHEY and CDR2 SMNVEV (reference sequence). The CDR3 sequence is CASGCRDPDTQYF. In DNA form, the CDR3 reads TGTGCCAGCGGGTGCCGAGACCCAGATACGCAGTATTTT.

This chain connects TRBV27 to TRBJ2-2, with D perhaps assigned TRBD1 or TRBD2 (5 bases each). This CDR3 is built from 16 residues. Germline V gives CDR1 MNHEY, CDR2 SMNVEV (reference sequence). Trimming took 5 bases from V and 16 from J, leaving 29 bases between them. The CDR3 sequence: CASSPLLGVNTGAQFF. The CDR3 nucleotides read TGTGCCAGCAGTCCCCTCTTGGGTGTGAACACCGGGGCGCAGTTTTTT.

The chain employs TRBV6-1 and TRBJ2-3; 7 nucleotides align to TRBD2. Germline CDR1 MNHNS, CDR2 SASEGT. The CDR3 is 14 amino acids. Germline trimming cut 6 bases from V and 12 bases from J; bases unmatched to any gene: 15. This CDR3 reads CASRGGSALGTQYF. DNA for the CDR3: TGTGCCAGCAGGGGCGGGAGTGCCTTGGGGACCCAGTATTTT.

V and J are TRBV7-2 and TRBJ2-1, with a possible D match to TRBD2 (6 bases). CDR1 and CDR2 (germline): SGHTA, FQGNSA. V lost 5 bases to trimming and J lost 9 bases, with 14 bases between them. The CDR3 loop spans 13 amino acids. The CDR3 loop is CASSQTKAGEQFF. The CDR3 region has the DNA TGTGCCAGCAGCCAAACTAAAGCGGGTGAGCAGTTCTTC. The full variable domain, its missing parts supplied by reference TRBV7-2 and TRBJ2-1, is GAGVSQSPSNKVTEKGKDVELRCDPISGHTALYWYRQSLGQGLEFLIYFQGNSAPDKSGLPSDRFSAERTGGSVSTLTIQRTQQEDSAVYLCASSQTKAGEQFFGPGTRLTVL.

The rearrangement links TRBV24-1 to TRBJ2-1, with TRBD2 matching over 8 bases. Germline V lookup: CDR1 KGHDR, CDR2 SFDVKD. CDR3 length: 16 residues. Unmatched junction bases numbered 12, after V lost 5 bases and J lost 7 bases. The chain's CDR3 is CATSGGKAGARNEQFF. The CDR3, as DNA: TGTGCCACCAGTGGAGGAAAAGCGGGAGCTCGGAATGAGCAGTTCTTC.

This clonotype is large by share. This rearrangement joins TRBV25-1 to TRBJ2-2; no clear D. Germline V gene data show CDR1 as MGHDK and CDR2 as SYGVNS. The CDR3 has 14 amino acids. Trimming stripped 0 bases from V and 4 bases from J, with 6 bases between. CDR3 loop: CASSEYAATGELFF. Written as DNA, the CDR3 is TGTGCCAGCAGTGAATACGCAGCCACCGGGGAGCTGTTTTTT.

There are many counts of this clonotype. V is TRBV6-5 and J is TRBJ2-5; D is uncertain. CDR3 length: 15 amino acids. V dropped 2 bases and J dropped 5 bases, with 15 bases sitting between them. CDR1 MNHEY and CDR2 SVGAGI come from the germline V gene. CDR3 DNA: TGTGCCAGCAGTTACCTGAGACCCCCCGGGGAGACCCAGTACTTC. It yields the protein CASSYLRPPGETQYF.

The CDR3 coding sequence is TGTGCCAGCAGGCCGCCCGGGAGCGATCGAGGCTACACCTTC. Amino acid sequence: CASRPPGSDRGYTF. The chain uses TRBV12-3 or TRBV12-4 and TRBJ1-2; D is undetermined. V was shortened by 6 bases and J by 8 bases, with 19 bases between the two germline ends. The CDR3 spans 14 residues.

The chain recombines TRBV6-5 with TRBJ1-1; D unresolved. Germline V gene data show CDR1 as MNHEY and CDR2 as SVGAGI. The V and J ends lost 0 bases and 4 bases respectively, with 12 bases between them. The CDR3 is 15 residues long. CDR3 nucleotide sequence: TGTGCCAGCAGTTACTCGGGGAGTATCGGCACTGAAGCTTTCTTT. Its translation is CASSYSGSIGTEAFF.

This chain uses TRBV10-3 with TRBJ2-1; D is undetermined. The CDR3 spans 11 residues. Germline CDR1 ENHRY, CDR2 SYGVKD. V was cut by 2 bases and J by 7 bases, with 3 bases left in between. CDR3 sequence: CAISEGNEQFF. The CDR3 DNA follows: TGTGCCATCAGTGAGGGGAATGAGCAGTTCTTC.

About this clonotype itself: Mismatch with germline at one junction end may stem from a read error. This rearrangement joins TRBV10-2 to TRBJ2-6; maybe TRBD1 (6 bases). CDR1 is WSHSY, CDR2 SAAADI, per germline. The CDR3 totals 16 residues. For the CDR3, the DNA is TGCGCCAGCAGCCCCGCGCAGGGGCCTGGGTCCAACGTGCTGAACTTC. Encoded protein: CASSPAQGPGSNVLNF.

By its share, this clonotype is medium-sized. The chain recombines TRBV6-1 with TRBJ2-5, with TRBD1 identical over 7 bases. The CDR3 sequence is 13 residues long. V trimming: 6 bases; J trimming: 5 bases; junction bases outside the gene matches: 6. Germline assignment: CDR1 MNHNS and CDR2 SASEGT. DNA of the CDR3: TGTGCCAGCAGCAGGGGACAGCGGGAGACCCAGTACTTC. The encoded protein is CASSRGQRETQYF.

Remarks on this clonotype: A much larger clonotype is one base distant, so this may be a read error. The CDR3 spells CASSRRQTETQFF. CDR3 DNA: TGTGCCAGCAGTCGACGACAGACGGAGACCCAGTTCTTC. This rearrangement joins TRBV6-1 to TRBJ2-1; D is perhaps TRBD1 (5 bases). With 5 bases removed from V and 13 bases from J, the gap between germline ends came to 18 bases. Germline values: CDR1 MNHNS, CDR2 SASEGT. The length of the CDR3 is 13 residues.

This chain connects TRBV6-1 to TRBJ2-4; D might be TRBD1 (6 bases). The tail of the sequence fits TRBJ2-5 better, so the J call may be wrong. Germline values: CDR1 MNHNS, CDR2 SASEGT. This CDR3 is 15 amino acids long. Here the CDR3 reads CASSEGSGAQETQYF. The CDR3 DNA sequence: TGTGCCAGCAGTGAAGGGTCAGGGGCCCAAGAGACCCAGTACTTC.

A remark on this clonotype: A clone one base away is much larger, so this may be a read error. This chain connects TRBV14 to TRBJ2-5; D not certain. The germline V and J ends were trimmed by 4 bases and 11 bases, with 17 bases remaining between them. CDR3 size: 13 residues. The germline V gene encodes CDR1 SGHDN and CDR2 FVKESK. The CDR3 is CASSPHPAGEQYF. The CDR3 coding sequence is TGTGCCAGCAGCCCTCATCCCGCTGGTGAGCAGTACTTC.

Concerning this clonotype: A read error may account for a junction end that differs from germline. V is TRBV27 and J is TRBJ2-5; the D is unclear. The CDR3 runs to 11 residues. Germline loops: CDR1 MNHEY, CDR2 SMNVEV (reference sequence). CDR3 nucleotide sequence: TGTGGCGGCGGTCCTCAAGAGACGCAGTACTTT. This sequence encodes CGGGPQETQYF.

This clonotype was detected a few times. The chain carries TRBV6-5 and TRBJ1-1, with TRBD1 matching over 10 bases. Germline V gene sequence: CDR1 MNHEY, CDR2 SVGAGI. With V trimmed by 2 bases and J by 2 bases, 2 bases remained unmatched. The CDR3 length is 15 residues. The chain's CDR3 is CASSYGTGVNTEAFF. In DNA form, the CDR3 reads TGTGCCAGCAGTTACGGGACAGGGGTTAACACTGAAGCTTTCTTT.

The rearrangement uses TRBV6-1 and TRBJ2-4, with TRBD1 identical over 8 bases. CDR3 length: 18 amino acids. The germline V gene has CDR1 MNHNS and CDR2 SASEGT. V lost 2 bases to trimming and J lost 0 bases; unmatched junction nucleotides: 9. The CDR3 sequence is CASSERTGRGLAKNIQYF. The CDR3 DNA reads as TGTGCCAGCAGTGAAAGGACAGGGCGGGGACTAGCCAAAAACATTCAGTACTTC.

About this clonotype itself: A read error may produce the germline difference seen at one junction end. This chain joins TRBV10-1 and TRBJ2-3; perhaps D is TRBD1 or TRBD2 (6 bases each). Germline V gene data show CDR1 as WNHNN and CDR2 as SYGVQD (reference sequence). CDR3 length: 14 amino acids. CDR3 DNA: TGCGCGGGCAAGGGGGGCCATGACCCAGATACCCAGTATTTC. Amino acid sequence: CAGKGGHDPDTQYF.

Of note for this clonotype: An end of the junction does not agree with germline; a read error may underlie this. This chain connects TRBV10-1 to TRBJ2-4, with D perhaps matching TRBD1 (5 bases). Germline loops: CDR1 WNHNN, CDR2 SYGVQD (reference sequence). This CDR3 is 14 amino acids long. Written as DNA, the CDR3 is TGCCGCAGCAAGGGGCTGCGAGCCAAAAACACTCAGTACTTC. As protein: CRSKGLRAKNTQYF.

A remark on this clonotype: Its ends do not fully match the called genes, so a read error is possible. The chain has TRBV5-1 and TRBJ2-5, with a possible D match to TRBD2 (5 bases). The V gene's germline CDR1 is SGHRS and CDR2 YFSETQ. The CDR3 contains 14 residues. The chain's CDR3 is CSSSLDGIQETQYF. The CDR3 DNA follows: TGCTCCAGCAGCTTGGACGGGATACAAGAGACCCAGTACTTC. The full variable domain, rest sourced from reference TRBV5-1 and TRBJ2-5, is KAGVTQTPRYLIKTRGQQVTLSCSPISGHRSVSWYQQTPGQGLQFLFEYFSETQRNKGNFPGRFSGRQFSNSRSEMNVSTLELGDSALYLCSSSLDGIQETQYFGPGTRLLVL.

The table lists this clonotype with many counts. J is TRBJ2-5 and V is TRBV27, with 8 nucleotides matching TRBD2. The J call may be incorrect, as the DNA end agrees better with TRBJ2-7. This CDR3 spans 15 amino acids. The V gene's germline CDR1 is MNHEY and CDR2 SMNVEV (reference sequence). DNA for the CDR3: TGTGCCAGCAGTTTTACCGGGACTAGTACCGACGAGCAGTACTTC. The encoded protein is CASSFTGTSTDEQYF.

The rearrangement links TRBV27 to TRBJ2-5, with 10 nucleotides matching TRBD2. CDR3 length: 14 residues. V gave up 7 bases and J gave up 11 bases; unmatched junction bases: 13. Germline V gene data show CDR1 as MNHEY and CDR2 as SMNVEV (reference sequence). In DNA, the CDR3 is TGTGCCAGCAAAAAGCGGGAGGGCCCTTGGGAGCAGTACTTC. This gives the protein CASKKREGPWEQYF.

The rearrangement links TRBV6-5 to TRBJ2-1; 10 positions match TRBD2. The germline V gene has CDR1 MNHEY and CDR2 SVGAGI. This CDR3 comprises 14 residues. With V trimmed by 4 bases and J by 3 bases, 0 bases remained unmatched. The CDR3, as DNA: TGTGCCAGCAGTTCTAGCGGGGGCTACAATGAGCAGTTCTTC. Its translation: CASSSSGGYNEQFF.

This clonotype is termed medium-sized. A much larger clone differs from this one at a single base, so this may be a read error. This chain uses TRBV6-1 with TRBJ2-1; TRBD1 agrees at 7 bases. Germline V gives CDR1 MNHNS, CDR2 SASEGT. Trimming took 10 bases from V and 2 from J; bases not matched to a gene: 8. CDR3 size: 14 residues. Here the CDR3 DNA reads TGTGCCAACAGGAGACAGGGTACCTACAATGAGCAGTTCTTC. It is translated as CANRRQGTYNEQFF.

The chain recombines TRBV27 with TRBJ2-3; perhaps TRBD2 as D (5 bases). Germline V gives CDR1 MNHEY, CDR2 SMNVEV (reference sequence). The CDR3 has 13 residues. V was trimmed by 7 bases and J by 4 bases, leaving 12 bases between them. CDR3 protein: CASTPPSPDTQYF. The CDR3 region has the DNA TGTGCCAGCACCCCGCCTAGCCCAGATACGCAGTATTTT.

Sample share makes this clonotype medium-sized. This sequence joins TRBV10-1 and TRBJ2-1, with 7 bases that match TRBD2. The V segment lost 3 bases and the J segment 6 bases; nucleotides outside the gene matches: 5. CDR3 length: 14 residues. Germline V gene lookup returns CDR1 WNHNN and CDR2 SYGVQD (reference sequence). The CDR3 protein is CASSEMAGANEQFF. The CDR3, as DNA: TGCGCCAGCAGTGAAATGGCGGGAGCCAATGAGCAGTTCTTC.